This T cell receptor beta chain was sequenced in a study of OX40 agonist ivuxolimab in advanced cancers. Overall study: Of the participants, under 50% had some prior anti-PD-1, anti-PD-L1 or anti-CTLA-4 therapy, which was allowed. The study's findings and limits: The work left the antigen specificity of expanded peripheral T cells undetermined. At doses 0.1 to 3.0 mg/kg, CD4+ and CD8+ clones expanded.

Germline lookup yields CDR1 SGHNT and CDR2 YENEEA. Trimming removed 7 bases from V and 0 bases from J; junction bases left unmatched: 8. This CDR3 is built from 15 residues. To note about this clone: Its target is unknown.

Using immunoSEQ multiplex PCR, the repertoire was profiled, and TCRdb retains in-frame clones only, with some absent. Of 70,000 to 80,000 clones listed, about 90% are singletons. The chain recombines TRBV11-3 with TRBJ1-1, with 7 bases aligning to TRBD1. This clonotype was obtained from an adult with an advanced solid tumor such as melanoma, head and neck, liver or kidney cancer. Sequencing was performed on CD4+ or CD8+ T cells sorted from blood, taken in a trial of the OX40 agonist ivuxolimab. CDR3 nucleotide sequence: TGTGCCAGCATCCGACAGACAGGGCTGAACACTGAAGCTTTCTTT. This codes for CASIRQTGLNTEAFF.